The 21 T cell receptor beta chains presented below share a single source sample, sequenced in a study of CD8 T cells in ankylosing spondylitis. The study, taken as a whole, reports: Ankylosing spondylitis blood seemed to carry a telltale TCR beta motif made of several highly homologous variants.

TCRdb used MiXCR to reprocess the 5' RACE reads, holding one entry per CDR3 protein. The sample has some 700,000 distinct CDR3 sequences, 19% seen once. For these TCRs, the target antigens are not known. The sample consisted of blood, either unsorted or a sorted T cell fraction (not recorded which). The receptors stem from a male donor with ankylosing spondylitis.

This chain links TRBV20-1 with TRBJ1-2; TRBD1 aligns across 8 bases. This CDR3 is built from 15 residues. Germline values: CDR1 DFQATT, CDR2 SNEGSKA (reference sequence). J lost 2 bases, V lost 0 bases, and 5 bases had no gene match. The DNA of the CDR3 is TGCAGTGCTAGAGACCAGGGGGACAGGAACTATGGCTACACCTTC. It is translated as CSARDQGDRNYGYTF.

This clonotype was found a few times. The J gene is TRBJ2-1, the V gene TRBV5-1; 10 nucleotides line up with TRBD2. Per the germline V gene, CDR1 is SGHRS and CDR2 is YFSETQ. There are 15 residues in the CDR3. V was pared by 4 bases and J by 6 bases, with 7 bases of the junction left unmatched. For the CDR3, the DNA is TGCGCCAGCAGCCGCACGACTAGCGGGCTCAATGAGCAGTTCTTC. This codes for CASSRTTSGLNEQFF.

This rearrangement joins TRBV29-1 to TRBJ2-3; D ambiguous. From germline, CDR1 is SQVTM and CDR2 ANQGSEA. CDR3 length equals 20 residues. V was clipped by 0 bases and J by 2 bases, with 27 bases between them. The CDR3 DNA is TGCAGCGTTGAAGATCTAGGGTCTAGTTTGTTTGGTCCGATCACAGATACGCAGTATTTT. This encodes CSVEDLGSSLFGPITDTQYF.

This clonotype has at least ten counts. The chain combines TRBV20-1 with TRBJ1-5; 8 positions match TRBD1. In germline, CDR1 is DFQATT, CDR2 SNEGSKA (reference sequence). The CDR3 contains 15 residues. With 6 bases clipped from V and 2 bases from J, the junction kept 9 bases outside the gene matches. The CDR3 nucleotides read TGCAGTGCCCTTGGGGCGGGACAGGGCAATCAGCCCCAGCATTTT. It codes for CSALGAGQGNQPQHF.

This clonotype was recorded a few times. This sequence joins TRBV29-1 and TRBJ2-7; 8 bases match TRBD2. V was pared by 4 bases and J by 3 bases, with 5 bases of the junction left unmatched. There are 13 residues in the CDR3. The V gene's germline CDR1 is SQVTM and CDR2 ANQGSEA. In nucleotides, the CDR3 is TGCAGCGTTGTTAACGGGGGGGACTACGAGCAGTACTTC. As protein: CSVVNGGDYEQYF.

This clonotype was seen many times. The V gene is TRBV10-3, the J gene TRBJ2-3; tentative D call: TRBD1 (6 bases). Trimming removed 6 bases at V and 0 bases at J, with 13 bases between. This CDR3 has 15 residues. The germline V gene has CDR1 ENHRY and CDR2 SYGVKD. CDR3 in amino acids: CAIREAGASTDTQYF. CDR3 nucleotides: TGTGCCATCAGAGAAGCAGGGGCTAGCACAGATACGCAGTATTTT.

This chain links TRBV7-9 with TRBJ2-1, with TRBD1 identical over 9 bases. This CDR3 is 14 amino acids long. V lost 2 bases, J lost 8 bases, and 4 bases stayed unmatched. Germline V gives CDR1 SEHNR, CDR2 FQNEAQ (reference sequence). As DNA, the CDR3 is TGTGCCAGCAGCTTACGGGACAGGGTGCATGAGCAGTTCTTC. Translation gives CASSLRDRVHEQFF.

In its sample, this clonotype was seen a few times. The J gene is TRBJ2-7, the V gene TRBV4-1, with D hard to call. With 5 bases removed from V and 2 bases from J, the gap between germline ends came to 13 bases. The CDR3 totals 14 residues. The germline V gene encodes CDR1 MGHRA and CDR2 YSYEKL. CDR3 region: CASSSVKTPYEQYF. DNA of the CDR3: TGCGCCAGCAGCTCAGTGAAGACACCCTACGAGCAGTACTTC.

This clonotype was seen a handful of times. CDR3 region: CASSQKTDYNEQFF. CDR3 nucleotide sequence: TGCGCCAGCAGCCAAAAGACAGATTACAATGAGCAGTTCTTC. The chain is built from TRBV4-3 and TRBJ2-1; D is perhaps TRBD1 (5 bases). Looked up from germline, CDR1 is LGHNA and CDR2 is YSLEER. This CDR3 is built from 14 residues. With 2 bases removed from V and 4 bases from J, the gap between germline ends came to 9 bases.

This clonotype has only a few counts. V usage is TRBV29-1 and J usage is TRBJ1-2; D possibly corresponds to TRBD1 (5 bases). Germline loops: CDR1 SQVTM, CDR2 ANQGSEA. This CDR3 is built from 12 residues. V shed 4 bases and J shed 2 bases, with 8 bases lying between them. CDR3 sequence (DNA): TGCAGCGTTGGGGGCATAAACTATGGCTACACCTTC. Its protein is CSVGGINYGYTF.

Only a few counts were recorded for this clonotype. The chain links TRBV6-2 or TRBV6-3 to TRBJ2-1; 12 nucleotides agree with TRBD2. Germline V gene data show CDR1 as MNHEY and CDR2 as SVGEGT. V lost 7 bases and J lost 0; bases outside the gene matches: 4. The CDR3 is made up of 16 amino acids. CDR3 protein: CASKGLAGSSYNEQFF. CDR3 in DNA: TGTGCCAGCAAAGGACTAGCGGGGAGCTCCTACAATGAGCAGTTCTTC.

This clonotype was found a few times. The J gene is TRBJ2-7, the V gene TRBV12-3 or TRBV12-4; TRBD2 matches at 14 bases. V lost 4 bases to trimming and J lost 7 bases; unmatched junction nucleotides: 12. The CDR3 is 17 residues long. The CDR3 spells CASSSPKGLAGAREQYF. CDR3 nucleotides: TGTGCCAGCAGTTCTCCTAAGGGACTAGCGGGAGCGAGGGAGCAGTACTTC.

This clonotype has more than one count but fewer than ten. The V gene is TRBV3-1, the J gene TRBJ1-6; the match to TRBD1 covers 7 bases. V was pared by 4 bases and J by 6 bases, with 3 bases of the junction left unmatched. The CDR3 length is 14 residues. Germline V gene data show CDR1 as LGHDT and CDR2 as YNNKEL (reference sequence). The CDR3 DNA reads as TGTGCCAGCAGCCTCCGGGACAGTAATTCACCCCTCCACTTT. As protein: CASSLRDSNSPLHF.

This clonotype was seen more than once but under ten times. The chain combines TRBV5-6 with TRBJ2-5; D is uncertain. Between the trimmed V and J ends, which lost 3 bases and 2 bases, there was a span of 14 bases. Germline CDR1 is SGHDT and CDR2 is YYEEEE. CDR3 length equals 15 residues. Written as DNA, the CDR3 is TGTGCCAGCAGCTCCGACTTGACCACTCAAGAGACCCAGTACTTC. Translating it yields CASSSDLTTQETQYF.

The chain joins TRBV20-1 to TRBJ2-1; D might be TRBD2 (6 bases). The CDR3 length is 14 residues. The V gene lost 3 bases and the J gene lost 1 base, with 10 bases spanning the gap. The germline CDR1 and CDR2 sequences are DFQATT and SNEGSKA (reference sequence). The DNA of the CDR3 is TGCAGTGCTAGCGGGAGTGGGTCCTACAATGAGCAGTTCTTC. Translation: CSASGSGSYNEQFF.

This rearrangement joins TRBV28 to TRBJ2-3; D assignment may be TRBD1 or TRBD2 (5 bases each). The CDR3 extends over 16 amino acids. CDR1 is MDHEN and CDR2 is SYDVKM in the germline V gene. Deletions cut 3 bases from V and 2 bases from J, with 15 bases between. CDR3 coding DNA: TGTGCCAGCAGTTTTTCGGGGCGCCCTCACACAGATACGCAGTATTTT. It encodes CASSFSGRPHTDTQYF.

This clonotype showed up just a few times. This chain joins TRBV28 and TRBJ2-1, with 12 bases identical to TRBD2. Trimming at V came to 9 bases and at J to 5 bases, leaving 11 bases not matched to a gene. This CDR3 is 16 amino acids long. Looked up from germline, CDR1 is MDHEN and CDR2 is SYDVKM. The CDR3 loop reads CARRLAGARDNNEQFF. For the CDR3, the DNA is TGTGCCAGGAGACTAGCGGGAGCCCGTGATAACAATGAGCAGTTCTTC.

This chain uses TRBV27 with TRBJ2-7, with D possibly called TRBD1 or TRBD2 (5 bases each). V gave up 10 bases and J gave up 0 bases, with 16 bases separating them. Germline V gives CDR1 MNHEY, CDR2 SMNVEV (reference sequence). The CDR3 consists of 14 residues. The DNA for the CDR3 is TGTGCCACCAAGTGGGGGAGCGACTCCTACGAGCAGTACTTC. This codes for CATKWGSDSYEQYF.

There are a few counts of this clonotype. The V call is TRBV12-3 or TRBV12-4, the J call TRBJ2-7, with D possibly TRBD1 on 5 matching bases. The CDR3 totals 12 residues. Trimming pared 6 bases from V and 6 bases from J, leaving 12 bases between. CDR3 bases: TGTGCCAGCAGACTGGACACGCGCGAGCAGTACTTC. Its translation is CASRLDTREQYF.

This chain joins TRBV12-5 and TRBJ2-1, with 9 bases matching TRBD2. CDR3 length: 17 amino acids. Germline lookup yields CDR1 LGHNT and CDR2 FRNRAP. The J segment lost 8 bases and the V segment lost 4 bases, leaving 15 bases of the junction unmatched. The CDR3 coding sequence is TGTGCTAGTGGTTCCGGTATAAAGCTAGCGGGGCTGCATGAGCAGTTCTTC. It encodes CASGSGIKLAGLHEQFF.

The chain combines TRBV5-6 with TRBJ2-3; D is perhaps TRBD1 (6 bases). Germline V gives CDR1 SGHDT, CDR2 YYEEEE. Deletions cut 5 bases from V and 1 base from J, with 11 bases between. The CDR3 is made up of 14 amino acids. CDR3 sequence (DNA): TGTGCCAGCAGGAGGGACATACGCACAGATACGCAGTATTTT. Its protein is CASRRDIRTDTQYF.